Shown below are 29 T cell receptor beta chains from a single sample sequenced in a study of T cells in Graves' hyperthyroidism and ophthalmopathy. Amplification targeted TCR beta CDR3 regions from RNA transcripts. An initial round of RT-PCR targeting the TCR CDR3 relied on the HTBI primer set. TCRdb fed the multiplex PCR reads into MiXCR, producing one record per CDR3 protein. The repertoire consists of about half a million distinct CDR3 sequences, with roughly 20% occurring once and the leading ten covering around 27%. Sequencing was carried out using blood. The receptors shown here come from a man aged 18 to 29 with Graves' hyperthyroidism.

This chain links TRBV6-1 with TRBJ1-1; 8 positions match TRBD1. CDR3 length equals 14 residues. V trimming: 6 bases; J trimming: 1 base; junction bases outside the gene matches: 4. CDR1 is MNHNS and CDR2 is SASEGT in the germline V gene. The CDR3 bases are TGTGCCAGCAGCTGGACAGGGAGGAACACTGAAGCTTTCTTT. Its translation: CASSWTGRNTEAFF.

This clonotype has at least ten counts. The rearrangement uses TRBV6-5 and TRBJ1-5; D ambiguous. CDR1 is MNHEY, CDR2 SVGAGI, per germline. The CDR3 length is 12 residues. Between the trimmed V and J ends, which lost 2 bases and 4 bases, there was a span of 3 bases. For the CDR3, the DNA is TGTGCCAGCAGTTACATAAATCAGCCCCAGCATTTT. Translation gives CASSYINQPQHF.

This clonotype was observed at least ten times. The chain is built from TRBV2 and TRBJ1-1; D is ambiguous. The CDR3 extends over 14 amino acids. Deletions cut 9 bases from V and 0 bases from J, with 14 bases between. The germline CDR1 and CDR2 sequences are SNHLY and FYNNEI. CDR3 amino acids: CASRIITMNTEAFF. The CDR3 nucleotides are TGTGCCAGTCGGATTATCACTATGAACACTGAAGCTTTCTTT.

This clonotype was detected ten times or more. The chain carries TRBV20-1 and TRBJ2-7; 7 bases are shared with TRBD1. This CDR3 comprises 17 residues. In germline, CDR1 is DFQATT, CDR2 SNEGSKA (reference sequence). J lost 7 bases, V lost 6 bases, and 24 bases had no gene match. The CDR3 DNA follows: TGCAGTGCCCGAGGGACAGATACCCTCCGTCCTACGGGAGAGCAGTACTTC. The encoded protein is CSARGTDTLRPTGEQYF.

This clonotype was detected many times. The chain uses TRBV24-1 and TRBJ1-1, with D perhaps matching TRBD1 (5 bases). Trimming shortened V by 7 bases and J by 4 bases, and 12 bases separated the two germline ends. Germline lookup yields CDR1 KGHDR and CDR2 SFDVKD. The CDR3 length is 13 residues. In DNA form, the CDR3 reads TGTGCCACCAGAGGGGCGGTGGGCACTGAAGCTTTCTTT. Translation: CATRGAVGTEAFF.

This clonotype was detected many times. The chain has TRBV20-1 and TRBJ1-3; D ambiguous. The CDR3 totals 16 residues. CDR1 is DFQATT, CDR2 SNEGSKA, per germline (reference sequence). The ends were cut back, 2 bases at V and 2 bases at J, with 16 bases in the middle. In DNA form, the CDR3 reads TGCAGTGCTAGAAACCTTCGTTCTCAGCCTGGAAACACCATATATTTT. Amino acid sequence: CSARNLRSQPGNTIYF.

This clonotype was detected many times. The V gene is TRBV6-1, the J gene TRBJ1-5; tentative D call: TRBD1 (6 bases). Germline-derived CDR1 and CDR2 are MNHNS and SASEGT. This CDR3 region has 15 residues. Trimming cost V 3 bases and J 6 bases, with 15 bases left between them. CDR3 DNA sequence: TGTGCCAGCAGTGAGGCTACCACAGGGCTTCAGCCCCAGCATTTT. Protein sequence: CASSEATTGLQPQHF.

The gene calls are TRBV12-3 or TRBV12-4 and TRBJ1-1; unclear D gene. Trimming pared 6 bases from V and 7 bases from J, leaving 12 bases between. There are 12 residues in the CDR3. The CDR3 DNA sequence: TGTGCCAGCAGGGACGGTTTGGTTGAAGCTTTCTTT. Encoded protein: CASRDGLVEAFF.

This sequence joins TRBV2 and TRBJ2-5; tentatively, D is TRBD1 (5 bases). The CDR3 contains 17 residues. V lost 2 bases and J lost 1, with 17 bases in between. Germline loops: CDR1 SNHLY, CDR2 FYNNEI. The CDR3 loop is CASSELGVGPGQETQYF. Here the CDR3 DNA reads TGTGCCAGCAGTGAATTAGGTGTGGGGCCGGGCCAAGAGACCCAGTACTTC.

The CDR3 nucleotides read TGTGCCAGCAGTTCTCCAGGGGGCGGAGGCTACACCTTC. It yields the protein CASSSPGGGGYTF. The chain has TRBV28 and TRBJ1-2, with 8 bases fitting TRBD1. Trimming took 4 bases from V and 8 from J; bases not matched to a gene: 6. The V gene's germline CDR1 is MDHEN and CDR2 SYDVKM. The CDR3 runs to 13 residues.

This clonotype was picked up many times. This rearrangement joins TRBV5-1 to TRBJ2-5; D is undetermined. The V gene's germline CDR1 is SGHRS and CDR2 YFSETQ. The CDR3 loop spans 15 amino acids. The V end lost 5 bases, the J end lost 3 bases, and 17 bases lay between the germline ends. CDR3 in DNA: TGCGCCAGCAGACCTCCGGGCCGCCAGGAAGAGACCCAGTACTTC. Amino acids: CASRPPGRQEETQYF. Using reference TRBV5-1 and TRBJ2-5 for the parts outside the CDR3, the full variable domain is KAGVTQTPRYLIKTRGQQVTLSCSPISGHRSVSWYQQTPGQGLQFLFEYFSETQRNKGNFPGRFSGRQFSNSRSEMNVSTLELGDSALYLCASRPPGRQEETQYFGPGTRLLVL.

This clonotype was seen at least ten times. This chain joins TRBV6-1 and TRBJ1-6, with 7 bases matching TRBD1. The V and J ends lost 8 bases and 1 base, in that order; junction bases with no gene match: 11. CDR3 length: 17 residues. Germline lookup yields CDR1 MNHNS and CDR2 SASEGT. The CDR3 nucleotides are TGTGCCAGCGGCGTAGGACAGGCAAGATCCTATAATTCACCCCTCCACTTT. It codes for CASGVGQARSYNSPLHF.

The CDR3 spells CASSGETEAFF. The CDR3 DNA is TGCGCCAGCAGTGGGGAAACTGAAGCTTTCTTT. V and J are TRBV5-1 and TRBJ1-1, with no clear D. This CDR3 contains 11 residues. Germline loops: CDR1 SGHRS, CDR2 YFSETQ. Trimming stripped 5 bases from V and 5 bases from J, with 7 bases between.

The genes are TRBV6-1 and TRBJ2-7, with D possibly TRBD1 on 6 matching bases. The CDR3 has 13 amino acids. V was trimmed by 4 bases and J by 5 bases, leaving 12 bases between them. From germline, CDR1 is MNHNS and CDR2 SASEGT. The CDR3 spells CASSGQGNHEQYF. The CDR3 DNA reads as TGTGCCAGCAGTGGCCAGGGGAACCACGAGCAGTACTTC.

A single count supports this clonotype. J is TRBJ2-2 and V is TRBV12-3 or TRBV12-4, with D hard to call. V was shortened by 5 bases and J by 7 bases, with 8 bases between the two germline ends. The CDR3 has 12 residues. CDR3 loop: CASSGDGGELFF. As DNA, the CDR3 is TGTGCCAGCAGTGGGGATGGCGGGGAGCTGTTTTTT.

V usage is TRBV12-3 or TRBV12-4 and J usage is TRBJ1-1; a weak D match, TRBD1 (5 bases). V was clipped by 3 bases and J by 3 bases, with 17 bases between them. The CDR3 spans 16 residues. CDR3 loop: CASSFQVARAYTEAFF. DNA for the CDR3: TGTGCCAGCAGTTTTCAGGTGGCCAGGGCTTACACTGAAGCTTTCTTT.

This clonotype was recorded a few times. V is TRBV5-6 and J is TRBJ2-2; D unresolved. Germline V gives CDR1 SGHDT, CDR2 YYEEEE. There are 15 residues in the CDR3. Deletions cut 3 bases from V and 5 bases from J, with 14 bases between. In DNA form, the CDR3 reads TGTGCCAGCAGCTGGGAAAGTACACGAACCGGGGAGCTGTTTTTT. Its protein is CASSWESTRTGELFF.

A remark on this clonotype: Sequence at one end of the junction differs from germline and may be a read error. The V call is TRBV11-1, the J call TRBJ2-7; 8 nucleotides align to TRBD1. Per the germline V gene, CDR1 is SGHAT and CDR2 is FQDESV (reference sequence). CDR3 size: 16 residues. This chain's CDR3 is CVSSFIRVTGEYEQYF. In DNA, the CDR3 is TGTGTCAGCAGCTTCATTAGGGTGACAGGGGAATACGAGCAGTACTTC.

There are many counts of this clonotype. V usage is TRBV4-1 and J usage is TRBJ2-7, with D possibly TRBD1 on 6 matching bases. This CDR3 is built from 14 residues. With 1 base removed from V and 4 bases from J, the gap between germline ends came to 11 bases. Germline-derived CDR1 and CDR2 are MGHRA and YSYEKL. CDR3 DNA: TGCGCCAGCAGCCAAGGTATCAGGGGATACGAGCAGTACTTC. Its translation: CASSQGIRGYEQYF.

This clonotype was counted between two and nine times. The chain carries TRBV5-1 and TRBJ1-1, with D hard to call. Germline CDR1 reads SGHRS; CDR2 reads YFSETQ. Trimming pared 0 bases from V and 9 bases from J, leaving 6 bases between. The CDR3 is 11 amino acids. The CDR3 DNA sequence: TGCGCCAGCAGCTTGGGGGGAAAAGCTTTCTTT. Amino acid sequence: CASSLGGKAFF.

This clonotype was seen repeatedly, ten times or more. CDR3 region: CASQTPGNTEAFF. For the CDR3, the DNA is TGTGCCAGCCAGACCCCGGGGAACACTGAAGCTTTCTTT. This chain uses TRBV28 with TRBJ1-1; no definite D call. V lost 8 bases and J lost 1, with 11 bases in between. The CDR3 consists of 13 residues. Germline-derived CDR1 and CDR2 are MDHEN and SYDVKM. Full variable domain (remainder filled in from reference TRBV28 and TRBJ1-1): DVKVTQSSRYLVKRTGEKVFLECVQDMDHENMFWYRQDPGLGLRLIYFSYDVKMKEKGDIPEGYSVSREKKERFSLILESASTNQTSMYLCASQTPGNTEAFFGQGTRLTVV.

This clonotype was picked up many times. This chain connects TRBV15 to TRBJ2-5; no reliable D call. Germline V gene sequence: CDR1 LNHNV, CDR2 YYDKDF (reference sequence). Trimming shortened V by 3 bases and J by 2 bases, and 7 bases separated the two germline ends. This CDR3 is built from 13 residues. The CDR3 reads CATSSGPQETQYF. CDR3 in DNA: TGTGCCACCAGCAGTGGACCTCAAGAGACCCAGTACTTC.

Concerning this clonotype itself: An end of the junction differs from the germline gene, which may be a read error. J is TRBJ1-1 and V is TRBV28, with D perhaps matching TRBD1 (5 bases). Germline V lookup: CDR1 MDHEN, CDR2 SYDVKM. The CDR3 is 14 residues long. CDR3 residues: CASGFRGAGTEAFF. The CDR3 nucleotides read TGTGCCAGCGGTTTTAGGGGCGCCGGAACTGAAGCTTTCTTT.

The V and J genes are TRBV12-3 or TRBV12-4 and TRBJ2-7, with 14 positions matching TRBD2. The CDR3 has 15 amino acids. V lost 6 bases and J lost 4; bases outside the gene matches: 5. CDR3 in DNA: TGTGCCAGCAGCGGGACTAGCGGGAGTCGGTACGAGCAGTACTTC. It yields the protein CASSGTSGSRYEQYF.

At least ten counts were recorded for this clonotype. The rearrangement joins TRBV6-1 to TRBJ1-1; D gene ambiguous. V shed 6 bases and J shed 0 bases, with 17 bases lying between them. The CDR3 loop spans 16 amino acids. Germline V gene lookup returns CDR1 MNHNS and CDR2 SASEGT. CDR3 sequence: CASSPSRAGMNTEAFF. Here the CDR3 DNA reads TGTGCCAGCAGCCCATCACGGGCGGGGATGAACACTGAAGCTTTCTTT.

The table lists this clonotype with many counts. The chain combines TRBV12-3 or TRBV12-4 with TRBJ1-5; D gene ambiguous. The germline V and J ends were trimmed by 6 bases and 11 bases, with 14 bases remaining between them. The CDR3 is 12 residues long. The DNA of the CDR3 is TGTGCCAGCAGATCCCCCACCGGGACCCAGCATTTT. This encodes CASRSPTGTQHF.

V is TRBV2 and J is TRBJ1-2, with D unclear. Germline values: CDR1 SNHLY, CDR2 FYNNEI. This CDR3 is built from 14 residues. The V gene lost 0 bases and the J gene lost 8 bases, with 13 bases spanning the gap. CDR3 in amino acids: CASSEATGLGGYTF. The CDR3 DNA follows: TGTGCCAGCAGTGAAGCGACGGGCCTGGGAGGCTACACCTTC. The complete variable domain, with remaining parts taken from reference TRBV2 and TRBJ1-2, reads EPEVTQTPSHQVTQMGQEVILRCVPISNHLYFYWYRQILGQKVEFLVSFYNNEISEKSEIFDDQFSVERPDGSNFTLKIRSTKLEDSAMYFCASSEATGLGGYTFGSGTRLTVV.

V and J are TRBV5-1 and TRBJ1-2; D unresolved. The CDR3 has 15 amino acids. Germline V CDR1 and CDR2: SGHRS, YFSETQ. The V end lost 0 bases, the J end lost 2 bases, and 11 bases lay between the germline ends. Here the CDR3 DNA reads TGCGCCAGCAGCTTGGAATCGGCAGAGAACTATGGCTACACCTTC. This gives the protein CASSLESAENYGYTF. Full variable domain (rest looked up from reference TRBV5-1 and TRBJ1-2): KAGVTQTPRYLIKTRGQQVTLSCSPISGHRSVSWYQQTPGQGLQFLFEYFSETQRNKGNFPGRFSGRQFSNSRSEMNVSTLELGDSALYLCASSLESAENYGYTFGSGTRLTVV.

This clonotype was found a few times. A clone one base away is much larger, so this may be a read error. The genes are TRBV19 and TRBJ1-5, with D possibly matching TRBD1 (5 bases). Trimming took off 5 bases at V and 6 bases at J, with 14 bases between the two ends. The CDR3 consists of 14 residues. Germline V gene data show CDR1 as LNHDA and CDR2 as SQIVND (reference sequence). CDR3 nucleotides: TGTGCCAGTAGTGCCCAGGGCCTGGGTCAGCCCCAGCATTTT. Translation: CASSAQGLGQPQHF.